The entry below gives a single T cell receptor beta chain sequence along with its context. The data stem from a study of blood T cell repertoires in COVID-19. Overall study context: In each case, the material was cDNA or gDNA derived from T cells, B-cell-depleted T cells, or PBMCs.

Clones were read by immunoSEQ multiplex PCR, and TCRdb kept only the in-frame ones, dropping some. The data contain over 100,000 clones, roughly two thirds of them singletons. Sample: peripheral blood. This TCR was recovered from a woman aged 70-85 years with acute or convalescent COVID-19.

In DNA form, the CDR3 reads TGCAGTGCTAGTGTCCCCCTTAATTCACCCCTCCACTTT. It encodes CSASVPLNSPLHF. This rearrangement joins TRBV20-1 to TRBJ1-6; D remains unclear. V lost 3 bases, J lost 6 bases, and 9 bases lay in between. CDR3 length: 13 amino acids. Germline values: CDR1 DFQATT, CDR2 SNEGSKA (reference sequence).